The 4 T cell receptor beta chains listed next were all sequenced from one sample in a study of cytomegalovirus exposure and HLA in healthy donors. PCR amplification relied on 60 Vbeta primers (plus 13 Jbeta primers). The protocol was immunoSEQ multiplex PCR, while the TCRdb copy is restricted to in-frame clones and leaves out a portion. Of 90,000 to 100,000 clones in the sample, roughly 79% were seen once. Sequencing used PBMCs. The receptors were gathered from a man in his forties in good health and CMV-seronegative.

In regard to this clone: A read error may account for a junction end that differs from germline. This chain joins TRBV7-9 and TRBJ1-2, with D perhaps matching TRBD1 (6 bases). In germline, CDR1 is SEHNR, CDR2 FQNEAQ (reference sequence). The CDR3 extends over 15 amino acids. The CDR3 DNA reads as TGTTCCAGCAGCTCCCGGACAGCTCTTAACTATGGCTACACCTTC. The encoded protein is CSSSSRTALNYGYTF.

The V and J genes are TRBV5-4 and TRBJ1-1, with TRBD1 identical over 7 bases. The V gene end was trimmed by 5 bases and the J gene end by 0 bases; junction bases not matched to a gene: 7. The CDR3 runs 15 residues. Germline V lookup: CDR1 SGHNT, CDR2 YYREEE (reference sequence). The CDR3 DNA reads as TGTGCCAGCAGACAAGGACAGGATATGAACACTGAAGCTTTCTTT. Protein product: CASRQGQDMNTEAFF.

This chain joins TRBV30 and TRBJ2-7; TRBD1 might be the D (6 bases). The V end lost 2 bases, the J end lost 6 bases, and 14 bases lay between the germline ends. The length of the CDR3 is 13 residues. Germline-derived CDR1 and CDR2 are GTSNPN and SVGIG (reference sequence). CDR3 amino acids: CAWSRGTAGEQYF. CDR3 DNA: TGTGCCTGGAGTAGGGGGACCGCGGGCGAGCAGTACTTC.

This rearrangement joins TRBV28 to TRBJ2-3; weak D call: TRBD1 (6 bases). Germline CDR1 is MDHEN and CDR2 is SYDVKM. This CDR3 is 15 amino acids long. Trimming removed 3 bases from V and 7 bases from J, with 17 bases in between. DNA for the CDR3: TGTGCCAGCAGTTTTTTTGGACAGCCAGGAAATACGCAGTATTTT. Amino acid sequence: CASSFFGQPGNTQYF.